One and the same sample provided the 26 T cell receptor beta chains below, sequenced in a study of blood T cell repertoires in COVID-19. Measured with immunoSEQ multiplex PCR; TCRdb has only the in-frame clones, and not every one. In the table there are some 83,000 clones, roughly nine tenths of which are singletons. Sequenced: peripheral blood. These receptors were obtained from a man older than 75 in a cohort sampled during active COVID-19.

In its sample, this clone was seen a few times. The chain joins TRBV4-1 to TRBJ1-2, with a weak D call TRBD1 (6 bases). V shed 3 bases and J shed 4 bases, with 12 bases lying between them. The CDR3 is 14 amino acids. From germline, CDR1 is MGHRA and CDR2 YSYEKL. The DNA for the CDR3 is TGCGCCAGCAGCCAGCCGGACAGTATCTATGGCTACACCTTC. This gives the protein CASSQPDSIYGYTF.

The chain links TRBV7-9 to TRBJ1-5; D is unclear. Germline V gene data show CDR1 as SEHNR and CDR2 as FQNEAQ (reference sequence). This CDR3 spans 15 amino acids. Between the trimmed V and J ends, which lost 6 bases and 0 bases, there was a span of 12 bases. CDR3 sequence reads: CASSSDWSSNQPQHF. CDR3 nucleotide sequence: TGTGCCAGCAGTTCGGACTGGAGTAGCAATCAGCCCCAGCATTTT.

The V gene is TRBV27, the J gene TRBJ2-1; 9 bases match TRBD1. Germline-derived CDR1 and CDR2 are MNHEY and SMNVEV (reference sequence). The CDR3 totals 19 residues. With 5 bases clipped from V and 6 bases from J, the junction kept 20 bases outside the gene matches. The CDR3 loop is CASSPLYPQGQGPGNEQFF. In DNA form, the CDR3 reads TGTGCCAGCAGTCCACTATACCCCCAAGGACAGGGGCCCGGCAATGAGCAGTTCTTC.

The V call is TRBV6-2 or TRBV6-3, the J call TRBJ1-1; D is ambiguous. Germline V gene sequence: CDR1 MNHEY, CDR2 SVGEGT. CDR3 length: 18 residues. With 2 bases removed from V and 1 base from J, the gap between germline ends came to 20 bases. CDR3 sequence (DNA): TGTGCCAGCAGTTACCTCACGCGGTATGGCTTCGCGAACACTGAAGCTTTCTTT. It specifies CASSYLTRYGFANTEAFF.

CDR3 residues: CASSSGTVSYEQYF. CDR3 DNA sequence: TGTGCCAGCAGCTCCGGGACAGTCTCCTACGAGCAGTACTTC. This chain connects TRBV5-4 to TRBJ2-7, with 7 bases lining up with TRBD1. In germline, CDR1 is SGHNT, CDR2 YYREEE (reference sequence). This CDR3 spans 14 amino acids. The junction had 3 bases not matched to a gene; V was cut back by 3 bases and J by 0 bases.

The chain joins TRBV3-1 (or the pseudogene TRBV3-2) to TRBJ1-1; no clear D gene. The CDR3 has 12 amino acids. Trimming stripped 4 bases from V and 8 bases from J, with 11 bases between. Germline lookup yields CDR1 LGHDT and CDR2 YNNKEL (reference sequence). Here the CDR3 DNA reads TGTGCCAGCAGCCCCTTAGGGAGGGAAGCTTTCTTT. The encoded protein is CASSPLGREAFF.

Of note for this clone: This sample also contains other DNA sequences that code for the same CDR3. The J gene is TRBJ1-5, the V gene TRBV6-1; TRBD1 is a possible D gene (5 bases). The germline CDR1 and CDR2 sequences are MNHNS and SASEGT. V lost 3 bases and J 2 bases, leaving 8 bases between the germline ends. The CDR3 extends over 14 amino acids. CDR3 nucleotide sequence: TGTGCCAGCAGTGAGAGCAGGGGCAATCAGCCCCAGCATTTT. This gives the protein CASSESRGNQPQHF.

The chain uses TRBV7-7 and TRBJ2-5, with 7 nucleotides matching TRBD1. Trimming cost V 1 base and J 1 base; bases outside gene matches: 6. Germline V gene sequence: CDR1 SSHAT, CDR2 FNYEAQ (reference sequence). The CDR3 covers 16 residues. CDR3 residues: CASSLDDRAGQETQYF. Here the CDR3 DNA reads TGTGCCAGCAGCTTAGACGACAGGGCGGGCCAAGAGACCCAGTACTTC. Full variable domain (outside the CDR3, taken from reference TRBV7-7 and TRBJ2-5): GAGVSQSPRYKVTKRGQDVTLRCDPISSHATLYWYQQALGQGPEFLTYFNYEAQPDKSGLPSDRFSAERPEGSISTLTIQRTEQRDSAMYRCASSLDDRAGQETQYFGPGTRLLVL.

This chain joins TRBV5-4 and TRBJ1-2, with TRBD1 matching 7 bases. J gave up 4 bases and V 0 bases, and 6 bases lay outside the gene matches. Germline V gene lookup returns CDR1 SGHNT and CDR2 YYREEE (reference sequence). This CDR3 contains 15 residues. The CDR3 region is CASSLGGQLFYGYTF. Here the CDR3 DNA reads TGTGCCAGCAGCTTGGGGGGACAGCTTTTCTATGGCTACACCTTC.

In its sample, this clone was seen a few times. The CDR3, as DNA: TGTGCCAGCAGTCTTCAGGGGGCTAACTATGGCTACACCTTC. This sequence encodes CASSLQGANYGYTF. The rearrangement joins TRBV2 to TRBJ1-2, with 7 bases lining up with TRBD1. The CDR3 totals 14 residues. Germline V gene lookup returns CDR1 SNHLY and CDR2 FYNNEI. The V gene end was trimmed by 5 bases and the J gene end by 0 bases; junction bases not matched to a gene: 3.

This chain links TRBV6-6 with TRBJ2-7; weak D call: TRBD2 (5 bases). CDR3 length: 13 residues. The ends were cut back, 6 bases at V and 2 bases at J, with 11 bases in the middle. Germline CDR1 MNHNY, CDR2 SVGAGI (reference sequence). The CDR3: CASSPGVAYEQYV. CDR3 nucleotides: TGTGCCAGCAGCCCCGGGGTTGCCTACGAGCAGTACGTC.

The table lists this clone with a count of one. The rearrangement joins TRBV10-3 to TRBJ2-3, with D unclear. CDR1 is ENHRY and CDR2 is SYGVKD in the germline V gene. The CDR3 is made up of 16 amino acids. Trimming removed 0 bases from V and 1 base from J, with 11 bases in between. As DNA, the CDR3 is TGTGCCATCAGTGAGTCTCCTAGAGGTGGCACAGATACGCAGTATTTT. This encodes CAISESPRGGTDTQYF.

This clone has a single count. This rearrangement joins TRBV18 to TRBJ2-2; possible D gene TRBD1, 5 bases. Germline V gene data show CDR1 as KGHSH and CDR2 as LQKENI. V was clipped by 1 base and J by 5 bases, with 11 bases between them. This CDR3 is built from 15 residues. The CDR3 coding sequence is TGTGCCAGCTCACCACGGCAGGGCCCAACCGGGGAGCTGTTTTTT. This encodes CASSPRQGPTGELFF.

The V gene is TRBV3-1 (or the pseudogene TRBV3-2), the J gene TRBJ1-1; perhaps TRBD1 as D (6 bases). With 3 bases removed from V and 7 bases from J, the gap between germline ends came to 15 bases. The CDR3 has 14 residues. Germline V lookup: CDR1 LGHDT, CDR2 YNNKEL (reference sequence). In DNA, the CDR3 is TGTGCCAGCAGCCACCAACAGGGCAGAGGTGAAGCTTTCTTT. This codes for CASSHQQGRGEAFF.

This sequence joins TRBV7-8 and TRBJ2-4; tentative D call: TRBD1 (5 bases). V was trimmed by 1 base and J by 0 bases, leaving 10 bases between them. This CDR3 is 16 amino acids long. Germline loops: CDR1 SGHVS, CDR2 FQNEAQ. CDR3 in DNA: TGTGCCAGCAGCTTAGAAGAACAGGAAGCCAAAAACATTCAGTACTTC. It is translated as CASSLEEQEAKNIQYF. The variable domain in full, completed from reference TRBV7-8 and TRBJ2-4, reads GAGVSQSPRYKVAKRGQDVALRCDPISGHVSLFWYQQALGQGPEFLTYFQNEAQLDKSGLPSDRFFAERPEGSVSTLKIQRTQQEDSAVYLCASSLEEQEAKNIQYFGAGTRLSVL.

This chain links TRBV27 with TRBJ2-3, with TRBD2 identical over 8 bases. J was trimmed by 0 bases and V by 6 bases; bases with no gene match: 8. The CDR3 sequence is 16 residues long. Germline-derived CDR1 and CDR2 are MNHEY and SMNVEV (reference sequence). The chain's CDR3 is CASSQMGGRSTDTQYF. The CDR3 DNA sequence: TGTGCCAGCAGCCAAATGGGCGGGAGGAGCACAGATACGCAGTATTTT.

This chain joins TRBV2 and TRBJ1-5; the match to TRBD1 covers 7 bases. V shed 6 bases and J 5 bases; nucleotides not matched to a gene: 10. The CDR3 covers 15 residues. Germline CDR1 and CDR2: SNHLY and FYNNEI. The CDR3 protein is CASRKKRQGDQPQHF. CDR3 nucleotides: TGTGCCAGCAGGAAGAAGAGACAGGGAGATCAGCCCCAGCATTTT.

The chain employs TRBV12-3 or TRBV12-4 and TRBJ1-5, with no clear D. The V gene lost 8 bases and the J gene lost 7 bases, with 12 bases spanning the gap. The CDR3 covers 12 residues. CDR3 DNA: TGTGCCAGCGGTAGGGAGTACCAGCCCCAGCATTTT. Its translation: CASGREYQPQHF.

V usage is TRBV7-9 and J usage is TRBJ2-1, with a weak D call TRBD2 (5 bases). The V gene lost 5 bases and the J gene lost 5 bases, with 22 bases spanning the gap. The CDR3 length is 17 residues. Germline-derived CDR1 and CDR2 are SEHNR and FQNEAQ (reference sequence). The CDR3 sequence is CASSRNLGHRTHNEQFF. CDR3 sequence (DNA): TGTGCCAGCAGCCGAAACCTTGGGCATAGGACTCACAATGAGCAGTTCTTC.

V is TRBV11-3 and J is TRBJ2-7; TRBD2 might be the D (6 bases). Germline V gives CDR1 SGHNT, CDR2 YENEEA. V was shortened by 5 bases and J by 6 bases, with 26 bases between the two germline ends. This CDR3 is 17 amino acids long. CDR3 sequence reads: CASSIGIGAAGRSEQYF. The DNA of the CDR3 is TGTGCCAGCAGCATAGGGATAGGGGCGGCGGGGCGCAGCGAGCAGTACTTC. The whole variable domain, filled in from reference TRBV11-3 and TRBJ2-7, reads EAGVVQSPRYKIIEKKQPVAFWCNPISGHNTLYWYLQNLGQGPELLIRYENEEAVDDSQLPKDRFSAERLKGVDSTLKIQPAELGDSAVYLCASSIGIGAAGRSEQYFGPGTRLTVT.

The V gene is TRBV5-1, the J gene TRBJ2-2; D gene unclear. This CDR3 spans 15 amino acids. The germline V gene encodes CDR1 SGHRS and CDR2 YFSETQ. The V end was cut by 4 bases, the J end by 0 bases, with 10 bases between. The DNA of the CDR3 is TGCGCCAGCAGCCAAGCGATAGCGAACACCGGGGAGCTGTTTTTT. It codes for CASSQAIANTGELFF.

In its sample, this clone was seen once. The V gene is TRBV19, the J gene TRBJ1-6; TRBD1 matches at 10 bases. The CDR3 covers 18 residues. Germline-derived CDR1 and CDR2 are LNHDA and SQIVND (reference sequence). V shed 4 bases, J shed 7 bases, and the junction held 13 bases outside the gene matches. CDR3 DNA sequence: TGTGCCAGTAGTAACCGAGAGACAGGGGGCACGCGGAATTCACCCCTCCACTTT. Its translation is CASSNRETGGTRNSPLHF.

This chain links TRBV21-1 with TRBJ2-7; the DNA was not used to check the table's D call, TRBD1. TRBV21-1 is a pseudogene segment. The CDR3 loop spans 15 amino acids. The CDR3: CASSDVGLTIYEQYV. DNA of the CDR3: TGTGCCAGCAGCGATGTTGGCCTCACGATCTACGAGCAGTACGTC.

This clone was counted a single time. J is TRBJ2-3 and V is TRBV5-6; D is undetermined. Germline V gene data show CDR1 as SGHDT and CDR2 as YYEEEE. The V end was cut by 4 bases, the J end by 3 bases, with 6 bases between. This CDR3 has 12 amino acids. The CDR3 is CASSIVTDTQYF. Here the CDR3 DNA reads TGTGCCAGCAGCATCGTTACAGATACGCAGTATTTT. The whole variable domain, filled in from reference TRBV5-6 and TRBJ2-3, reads DAGVTQSPTHLIKTRGQQVTLRCSPKSGHDTVSWYQQALGQGPQFIFQYYEEEERQRGNFPDRFSGHQFPNYSSELNVNALLLGDSALYLCASSIVTDTQYFGPGTRLTVL.

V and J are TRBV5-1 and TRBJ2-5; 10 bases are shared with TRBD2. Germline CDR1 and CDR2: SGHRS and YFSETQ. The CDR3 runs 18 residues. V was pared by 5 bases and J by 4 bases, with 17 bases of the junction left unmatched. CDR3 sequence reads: CASRERGGLRDRPETQYF. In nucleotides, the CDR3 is TGCGCCAGCAGAGAGCGGGGGGGCCTTCGGGATCGGCCAGAGACCCAGTACTTC.

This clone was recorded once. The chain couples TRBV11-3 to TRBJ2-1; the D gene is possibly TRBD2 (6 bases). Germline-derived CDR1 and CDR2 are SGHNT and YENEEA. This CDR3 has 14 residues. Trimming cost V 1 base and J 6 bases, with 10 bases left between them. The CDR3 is CASSLAGEPNEQFF. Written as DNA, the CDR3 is TGTGCCAGCAGCTTAGCGGGGGAACCCAATGAGCAGTTCTTC. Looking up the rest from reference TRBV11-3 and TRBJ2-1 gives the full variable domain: EAGVVQSPRYKIIEKKQPVAFWCNPISGHNTLYWYLQNLGQGPELLIRYENEEAVDDSQLPKDRFSAERLKGVDSTLKIQPAELGDSAVYLCASSLAGEPNEQFFGPGTRLTVL.